A single sample gave rise to the 12 T cell receptor beta chains below, sequenced in a study of cytomegalovirus exposure and HLA in healthy donors. The PCR employed 60 Vbeta primers together with 13 Jbeta primers. Using immunoSEQ multiplex PCR, the repertoire was profiled, and TCRdb retains in-frame clones only, with some absent. Here the sample spans 90,000 to 100,000 clones, around 77% being singletons. Material: PBMCs. The receptors originated from a woman in her sixties in good health and CMV-seropositive.

This clone was seen a few times. The chain joins TRBV4-2 to TRBJ2-7; 7 bases agree with TRBD2. CDR3 length: 16 residues. From germline, CDR1 is LGHNA and CDR2 YNFKEQ. The junction had 5 bases not matched to a gene; V was cut back by 0 bases and J by 0 bases. CDR3 in DNA: TGTGCCAGCAGCCAAGACGGCGGGAGCTACTCCTACGAGCAGTACTTC. It codes for CASSQDGGSYSYEQYF.

This rearrangement joins TRBV7-3 to TRBJ2-2; D gene uncertain. Germline V gene data show CDR1 as SGHTA and CDR2 as FQGTGA. V dropped 1 base and J dropped 0 bases, with 9 bases sitting between them. CDR3 length: 16 residues. The CDR3 sequence: CASSLSGSANTGELFF. CDR3 sequence (DNA): TGTGCCAGCAGCTTAAGCGGAAGCGCGAACACCGGGGAGCTGTTTTTT.

This chain uses TRBV7-2 with TRBJ1-3, with D possibly TRBD1 on 5 matching bases. The CDR3 is 16 amino acids. Germline CDR1 reads SGHTA; CDR2 reads FQGNSA. V was trimmed by 1 base and J by 0 bases, leaving 10 bases between them. CDR3 residues: CASSLGQGYSGNTIYF. CDR3 nucleotides: TGTGCCAGCAGCTTAGGGCAGGGTTACTCTGGAAACACCATATATTTT. Full variable domain (rest looked up from reference TRBV7-2 and TRBJ1-3): GAGVSQSPSNKVTEKGKDVELRCDPISGHTALYWYRQSLGQGLEFLIYFQGNSAPDKSGLPSDRFSAERTGGSVSTLTIQRTQQEDSAVYLCASSLGQGYSGNTIYFGEGSWLTVV.

V and J are TRBV30 and TRBJ2-5, with TRBD2 matching over 9 bases. The J call may be wrong; the DNA end is better matched by TRBJ2-7. CDR1 GTSNPN and CDR2 SVGIG come from the germline V gene (reference sequence). The CDR3 sequence is 15 residues long. CDR3 region: CAWKGLAHHSYEQYF. CDR3 bases: TGTGCCTGGAAGGGACTAGCTCATCACTCCTACGAGCAGTACTTC.

The chain carries TRBV5-8 and TRBJ2-2; D is undetermined. V was trimmed by 1 base and J by 4 bases, leaving 5 bases between them. The CDR3 loop spans 13 amino acids. Germline V gene lookup returns CDR1 SGHTS and CDR2 YDEGEE. The CDR3 spells CASSLQFTGELFF. The CDR3 coding sequence is TGTGCCAGCAGCTTGCAGTTCACCGGGGAGCTGTTTTTT.

Points on this clone: A junction end diverges from the germline sequence, so it may reflect a read error. The chain joins TRBV5-6 to TRBJ2-3; 9 nucleotides match TRBD1. Germline assignment: CDR1 SGHDT and CDR2 YYEEEE. This CDR3 contains 15 residues. CDR3 bases: TGTGCCAGCAGCTTCGGGACAGGGCCCACAGACACGCAGTATTTT. Translating gives CASSFGTGPTDTQYF.

The gene calls are TRBV10-3 and TRBJ2-3; 9 nucleotides match TRBD2. V was clipped by 2 bases and J by 0 bases; unmatched bases: 3. The CDR3 totals 16 residues. Germline-derived CDR1 and CDR2 are ENHRY and SYGVKD. CDR3 sequence reads: CAISEPSGASTDTQYF. The CDR3 DNA is TGTGCCATCAGTGAGCCTAGCGGGGCTAGCACAGATACGCAGTATTTT.

The CDR3 loop is CATSRGASGSYEQYF. DNA for the CDR3: TGTGCCACCAGCAGGGGGGCATCAGGTTCCTACGAGCAGTACTTC. The rearrangement joins TRBV15 to TRBJ2-7; weak D call: TRBD1 (6 bases). V gave up 3 bases and J gave up 1 base, with 13 bases separating them. The CDR3 is made up of 15 amino acids. The V gene's germline CDR1 is LNHNV and CDR2 YYDKDF (reference sequence).

The CDR3 bases are TGTGCCAGCAGCGTAGGGACTCACCAAGAGACCCAGTACTTC. Translation gives CASSVGTHQETQYF. This chain joins TRBV9 and TRBJ2-5; the D gene is possibly TRBD2 (5 bases). Trimming removed 0 bases at V and 0 bases at J, with 6 bases between. This CDR3 spans 14 amino acids. Germline V gene data show CDR1 as SGDLS and CDR2 as YYNGEE. Together with reference TRBV9 and TRBJ2-5, the CDR3 gives the full variable domain: DSGVTQTPKHLITATGQRVTLRCSPRSGDLSVYWYQQSLDQGLQFLIQYYNGEERAKGNILERFSAQQFPDLHSELNLSSLELGDSALYFCASSVGTHQETQYFGPGTRLLVL.

This sequence joins TRBV6-1 and TRBJ2-1, with D possibly being TRBD2 (5 bases). The germline CDR1 and CDR2 sequences are MNHNS and SASEGT. The CDR3 spans 14 residues. Between the trimmed V and J ends, which lost 3 bases and 7 bases, there was a span of 13 bases. The CDR3 protein is CASSDSGNRNEQFF. CDR3 coding DNA: TGTGCCAGCAGTGATTCGGGAAATAGGAATGAGCAGTTCTTC.

This clone was counted only a few times. The rearrangement uses TRBV4-1 and TRBJ1-2; D might be TRBD1 (6 bases). Germline CDR1 is MGHRA and CDR2 is YSYEKL. This CDR3 has 16 amino acids. V was shortened by 0 bases and J by 4 bases, with 15 bases between the two germline ends. CDR3 nucleotide sequence: TGCGCCAGCAGCCAAGATCAAGGGGGTCGGGGCTATGGCTACACCTTC. Translation gives CASSQDQGGRGYGYTF.

This clone occurred a few times. The chain carries TRBV6-5 and TRBJ1-1; the D gene is possibly TRBD1 (5 bases). Germline CDR1 and CDR2: MNHEY and SVGAGI. The CDR3 extends over 14 amino acids. V lost 7 bases to trimming and J lost 1 base, with 13 bases between them. CDR3: CASNQGRQNTEAFF. CDR3 bases: TGTGCCAGCAACCAGGGAAGACAGAACACTGAAGCTTTCTTT.